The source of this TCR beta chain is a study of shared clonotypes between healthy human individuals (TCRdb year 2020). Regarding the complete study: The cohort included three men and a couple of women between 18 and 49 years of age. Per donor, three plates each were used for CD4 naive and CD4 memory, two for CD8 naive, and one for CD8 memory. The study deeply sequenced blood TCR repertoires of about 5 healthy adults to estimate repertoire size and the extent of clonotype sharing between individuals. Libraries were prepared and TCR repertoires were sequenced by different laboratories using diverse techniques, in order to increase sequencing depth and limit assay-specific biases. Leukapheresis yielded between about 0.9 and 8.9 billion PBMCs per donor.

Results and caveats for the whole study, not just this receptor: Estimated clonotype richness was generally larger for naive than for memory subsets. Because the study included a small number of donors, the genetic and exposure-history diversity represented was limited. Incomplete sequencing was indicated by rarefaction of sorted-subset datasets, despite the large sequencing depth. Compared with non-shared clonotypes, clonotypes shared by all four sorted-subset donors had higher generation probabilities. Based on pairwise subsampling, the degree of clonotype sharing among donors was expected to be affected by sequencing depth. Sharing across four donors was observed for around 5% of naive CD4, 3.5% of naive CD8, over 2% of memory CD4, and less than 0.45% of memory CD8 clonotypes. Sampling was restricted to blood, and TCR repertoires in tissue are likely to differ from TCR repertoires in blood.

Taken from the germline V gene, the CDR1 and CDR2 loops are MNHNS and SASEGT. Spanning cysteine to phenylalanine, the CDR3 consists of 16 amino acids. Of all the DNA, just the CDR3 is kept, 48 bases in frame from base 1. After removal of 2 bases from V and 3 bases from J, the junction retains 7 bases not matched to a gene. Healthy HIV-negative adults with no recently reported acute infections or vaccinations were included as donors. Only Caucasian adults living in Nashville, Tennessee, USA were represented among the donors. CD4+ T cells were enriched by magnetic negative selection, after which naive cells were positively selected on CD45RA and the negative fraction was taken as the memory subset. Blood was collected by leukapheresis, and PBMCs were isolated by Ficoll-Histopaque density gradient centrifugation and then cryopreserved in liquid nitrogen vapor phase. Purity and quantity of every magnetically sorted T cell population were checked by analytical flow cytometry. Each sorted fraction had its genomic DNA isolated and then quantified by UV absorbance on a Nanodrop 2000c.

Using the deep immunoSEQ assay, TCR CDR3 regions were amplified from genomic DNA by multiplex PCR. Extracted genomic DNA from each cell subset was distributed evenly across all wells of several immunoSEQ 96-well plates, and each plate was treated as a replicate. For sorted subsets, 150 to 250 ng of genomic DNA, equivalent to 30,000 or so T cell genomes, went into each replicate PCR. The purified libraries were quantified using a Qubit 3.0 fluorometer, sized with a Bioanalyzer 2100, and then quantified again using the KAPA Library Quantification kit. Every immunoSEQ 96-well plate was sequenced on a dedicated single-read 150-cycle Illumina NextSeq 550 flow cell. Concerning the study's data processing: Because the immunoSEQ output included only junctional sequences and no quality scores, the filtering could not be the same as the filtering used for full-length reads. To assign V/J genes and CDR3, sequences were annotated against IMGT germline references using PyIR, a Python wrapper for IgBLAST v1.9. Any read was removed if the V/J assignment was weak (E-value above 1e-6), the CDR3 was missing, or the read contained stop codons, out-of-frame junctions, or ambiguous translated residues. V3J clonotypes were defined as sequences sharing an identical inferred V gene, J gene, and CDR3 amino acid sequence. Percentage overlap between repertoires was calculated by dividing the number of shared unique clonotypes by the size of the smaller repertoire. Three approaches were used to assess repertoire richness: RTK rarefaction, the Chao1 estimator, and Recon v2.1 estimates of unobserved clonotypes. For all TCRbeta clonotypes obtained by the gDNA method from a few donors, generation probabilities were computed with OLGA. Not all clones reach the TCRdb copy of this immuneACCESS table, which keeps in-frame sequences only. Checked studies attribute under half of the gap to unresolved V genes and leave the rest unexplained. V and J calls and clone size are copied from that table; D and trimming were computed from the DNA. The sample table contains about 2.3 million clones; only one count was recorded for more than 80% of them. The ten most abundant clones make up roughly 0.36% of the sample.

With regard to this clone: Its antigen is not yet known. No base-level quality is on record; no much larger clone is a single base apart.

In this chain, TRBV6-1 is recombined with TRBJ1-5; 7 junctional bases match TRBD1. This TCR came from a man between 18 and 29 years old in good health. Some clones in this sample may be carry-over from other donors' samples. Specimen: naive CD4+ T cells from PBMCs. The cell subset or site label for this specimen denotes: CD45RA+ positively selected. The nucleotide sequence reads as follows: TGTGCCAGCAGTGAAAACAGGGGATCAGACAATCAGCCCCAGCATTTT. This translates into CASSENRGSDNQPQHF.